This T cell receptor beta chain comes out of a study of T cell responses to AZD1222 COVID-19 vaccine. Study-level results: Only after the peak T cell response were repertoires sampled.

Only in-frame clones appear in the TCRdb table, and some are missing; sequencing was by immunoSEQ multiplex PCR. The repertoire includes about 99,000 clones, approximately 94% of them detected once, and 9.5% to 15% sits in the top ten. Germline V gene lookup returns CDR1 LNHDA and CDR2 SQIVND (reference sequence). This CDR3 has 14 residues. The V and J ends lost 1 base and 2 bases respectively, with 8 bases between them. This clone appeared a single time. Its antigen is as yet unknown. The sample was peripheral blood, taken on day 0 of AZD1222 vaccination. This TCR was sampled from an adult in good health. This chain connects TRBV19 to TRBJ2-5; a possible D gene is TRBD1 (5 bases). The chain's CDR3 is CASSIGTSQETQYF. In DNA, the CDR3 is TGTGCCAGTAGTATAGGGACATCACAAGAGACCCAGTACTTC.